A single sample is the source of the 9 T cell receptor beta chains below, sequenced in a study of control samples from healthy donors and cancer patients. Sequencing was performed with immunoSEQ multiplex PCR; in TCRdb, only in-frame clones are kept and a portion is missing. This table has 140,000 to 150,000 clones, 91% appearing once. Sample: blood. These receptors were taken from a man between 25 and 39 years old in good health.

V usage is TRBV6-5 and J usage is TRBJ2-7, with D uncertain. The V and J ends lost 5 bases and 2 bases respectively, with 7 bases between them. Germline V gene lookup returns CDR1 MNHEY and CDR2 SVGAGI. This CDR3 has 12 amino acids. The CDR3 spells CASSNYPYEQYF. CDR3 in DNA: TGTGCCAGCAGTAACTACCCCTACGAGCAGTACTTC.

This clone was seen only once. The V call is TRBV9, the J call TRBJ2-3, with 8 bases that match TRBD2. This CDR3 contains 16 residues. The junction had 9 bases not matched to a gene; V was cut back by 3 bases and J by 3 bases. The germline V gene has CDR1 SGDLS and CDR2 YYNGEE. CDR3 amino acids: CASSAPGLVDTDTQYF. DNA for the CDR3: TGTGCCAGCAGCGCCCCGGGACTAGTGGATACAGATACGCAGTATTTT.

This chain connects TRBV6-1 to TRBJ1-5; D call uncertain. The V gene's germline CDR1 is MNHNS and CDR2 SASEGT. CDR3 length: 14 amino acids. Trimming cost V 1 base and J 4 bases, with 8 bases left between them. CDR3 in amino acids: CASSEGNYNQPQHF. In DNA form, the CDR3 reads TGTGCCAGCAGTGAAGGAAATTATAATCAGCCCCAGCATTTT.

This clone was seen a handful of times. The chain has TRBV18 and TRBJ1-1; possibly TRBD1 for D (5 bases). V lost 3 bases, J lost 9 bases, and 17 bases lay in between. The CDR3 extends over 14 amino acids. Germline V CDR1 and CDR2: KGHSH, LQKENI. CDR3 DNA sequence: TGTGCCAGCTCACCGGGTTCCGGGGCCCTCCAAGCTTTCTTT. Encoded protein: CASSPGSGALQAFF.

The chain has TRBV14 and TRBJ2-3; D is possibly TRBD2 (6 bases). The CDR3 has 18 residues. Germline V gives CDR1 SGHDN, CDR2 FVKESK. Trimming left V 0 bases short and J 4 bases short, with 20 bases between. CDR3 DNA sequence: TGTGCCAGCAGCCAAGATCAAGGCTTCGGCGGGGTTGCAGATACGCAGTATTTT. It translates to CASSQDQGFGGVADTQYF.

V usage is TRBV6-5 and J usage is TRBJ1-5; D uncertain. CDR1 and CDR2 (germline): MNHEY, SVGAGI. This CDR3 region has 12 residues. Trimming left V 3 bases short and J 6 bases short, with 6 bases between. Here the CDR3 DNA reads TGTGCCAGCAGTTATAAGGGTCAGCCCCAGCATTTT. Protein: CASSYKGQPQHF.

The chain couples TRBV11-2 to TRBJ2-1; 11 bases are a match to TRBD2. The V gene end was trimmed by 4 bases and the J gene end by 10 bases; junction bases not matched to a gene: 6. The CDR3 has 14 residues. Germline lookup yields CDR1 SGHAT and CDR2 FQNNGV. The CDR3 spells CASSSGLAVSEQFF. The CDR3 region has the DNA TGTGCCAGCAGCTCGGGACTAGCGGTCTCGGAGCAGTTCTTC.

This clone turned up a few times. The gene calls are TRBV7-3 and TRBJ2-7; 8 nucleotides line up with TRBD2. Germline-derived CDR1 and CDR2 are SGHTA and FQGTGA. V dropped 4 bases and J dropped 2; count of bases not matched to a gene: 7. The CDR3 runs 15 residues. The CDR3 bases are TGTGCCAGCAGCTACCTACCGGGACTAGCCTACGAGCAGTACTTC. This encodes CASSYLPGLAYEQYF.

The chain is built from TRBV6-5 and TRBJ1-1; tentative D call: TRBD1 (6 bases). From germline, CDR1 is MNHEY and CDR2 SVGAGI. The CDR3 is 11 amino acids. V gave up 8 bases and J gave up 8 bases, with 12 bases separating them. The CDR3 sequence is CASVRGLEAFF. The DNA of the CDR3 is TGTGCCAGCGTCAGGGGATTAGAAGCTTTCTTT.